These 7 T cell receptor beta chains were sequenced from one sample in a study of patients and donors after allogeneic stem cell transplantation (dated by TCRdb to about 2020). To prepare the library, RT-PCR was applied. TCRdb records NextSeq 550 as the sequencer. The public reads were reprocessed in TCRdb via fastp at Q25 and MiXCR, keeping in-frame beta chains. CDR3 protein duplicates are merged, each entry listing the most common genes and DNA. In this sample the table shows approximately 210,000 distinct CDR3 sequences, roughly 40% of which occur a single time. The ten biggest clones cover 30% to 35% of the sample. Material for sequencing was blood, either unsorted or a sorted T cell fraction (not recorded which). Every receptor here comes from a human donor who was either an allogeneic HSCT recipient or a stem cell or donor lymphocyte infusion donor (not recorded which). It is not recorded whose cells these are; they may come from a transplant donor.

V usage is TRBV28 and J usage is TRBJ1-6, with 8 bases lining up with TRBD1. CDR1 MDHEN and CDR2 SYDVKM come from the germline V gene. The junction had 5 bases not matched to a gene; V was cut back by 3 bases and J by 4 bases. The CDR3 has 16 residues. The CDR3 bases are TGTGCCAGCAGTTTTAGGGACAGGATTTATAATTCACCCCTCCACTTT. Protein sequence: CASSFRDRIYNSPLHF.

The gene calls are TRBV4-3 and TRBJ2-7; D remains ambiguous. Trimming took 1 base from V and 4 from J, leaving 11 bases between them. This CDR3 is 14 amino acids long. The germline gives CDR1 LGHNA, CDR2 YSLEER. The CDR3 protein is CASSQGTASYEQYF. Here the CDR3 DNA reads TGCGCCAGCAGCCAAGGTACAGCTTCTTACGAGCAGTACTTC.

This clonotype came up a few times. The rearrangement joins TRBV7-2 to TRBJ2-3; no definite D call. Trimming removed 2 bases at V and 2 bases at J, with 11 bases between. The CDR3 is 15 amino acids. Germline-derived CDR1 and CDR2 are SGHTA and FQGNSA. For the CDR3, the DNA is TGTGCCAGCAGCTTATTAGTAGCCTCCACAGATACGCAGTATTTT. Protein: CASSLLVASTDTQYF.

This clonotype was seen only a few times. This rearrangement joins TRBV11-1 to TRBJ1-2, with 8 bases matching TRBD1. CDR3 length equals 14 residues. Germline trimming cut 5 bases from V and 4 bases from J; bases unmatched to any gene: 6. The germline V gene has CDR1 SGHAT and CDR2 FQDESV (reference sequence). The CDR3 region is CASSAGTGSYGYTF. CDR3 in DNA: TGTGCCAGCAGCGCCGGGACAGGTTCCTATGGCTACACCTTC.

J is TRBJ1-2 and V is TRBV11-2; 11 bases fit TRBD1. Germline CDR1 reads SGHAT; CDR2 reads FQNNGV. The CDR3 is 16 residues long. Unmatched junction bases numbered 9, after V lost 6 bases and J lost 3 bases. CDR3 residues: CASSNGQGAVDYGYTF. The CDR3 region has the DNA TGTGCCAGCAGTAACGGACAGGGGGCTGTCGACTATGGCTACACCTTC.

V is TRBV27 and J is TRBJ2-1, with TRBD2 matching over 13 bases. Trimming cost V 6 bases and J 9 bases; bases outside gene matches: 8. Germline-derived CDR1 and CDR2 are MNHEY and SMNVEV (reference sequence). CDR3 length: 15 residues. The CDR3 region has the DNA TGTGCCAGCAGGGCACTAGCGGGAGGGCCTGGTGAGCAGTTCTTC. As protein: CASRALAGGPGEQFF.

This clonotype was observed a handful of times. J is TRBJ2-1 and V is TRBV7-3, with 7 bases identical to TRBD2. CDR3 length equals 15 residues. The germline V gene encodes CDR1 SGHTA and CDR2 FQGTGA. J was trimmed by 2 bases and V by 8 bases; bases with no gene match: 9. The CDR3 region is CASGPAAGPYNEQFF. The CDR3 nucleotides read TGTGCCAGCGGCCCCGCAGCGGGACCCTACAATGAGCAGTTCTTC. The whole variable domain, remainder taken from reference TRBV7-3 and TRBJ2-1, is GAGVSQTPSNKVTEKGKYVELRCDPISGHTALYWYRQSLGQGPEFLIYFQGTGAADDSGLPNDRFFAVRPEGSVSTLKIQRTERGDSAVYLCASGPAAGPYNEQFFGPGTRLTVL.